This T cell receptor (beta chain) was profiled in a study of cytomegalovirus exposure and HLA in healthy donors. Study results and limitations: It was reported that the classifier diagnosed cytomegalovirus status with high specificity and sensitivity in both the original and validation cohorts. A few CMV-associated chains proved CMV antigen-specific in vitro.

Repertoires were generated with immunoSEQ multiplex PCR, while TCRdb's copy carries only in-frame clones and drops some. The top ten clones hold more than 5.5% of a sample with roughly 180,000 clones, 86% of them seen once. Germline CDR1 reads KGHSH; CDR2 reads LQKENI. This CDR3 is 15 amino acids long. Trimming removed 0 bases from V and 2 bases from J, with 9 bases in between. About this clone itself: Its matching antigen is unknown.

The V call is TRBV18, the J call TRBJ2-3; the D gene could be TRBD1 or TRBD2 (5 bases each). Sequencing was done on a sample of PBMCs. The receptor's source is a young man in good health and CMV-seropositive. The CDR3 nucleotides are TGTGCCAGCTCACCACCGGGACCCGACACAGATACGCAGTATTTT. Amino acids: CASSPPGPDTDTQYF.